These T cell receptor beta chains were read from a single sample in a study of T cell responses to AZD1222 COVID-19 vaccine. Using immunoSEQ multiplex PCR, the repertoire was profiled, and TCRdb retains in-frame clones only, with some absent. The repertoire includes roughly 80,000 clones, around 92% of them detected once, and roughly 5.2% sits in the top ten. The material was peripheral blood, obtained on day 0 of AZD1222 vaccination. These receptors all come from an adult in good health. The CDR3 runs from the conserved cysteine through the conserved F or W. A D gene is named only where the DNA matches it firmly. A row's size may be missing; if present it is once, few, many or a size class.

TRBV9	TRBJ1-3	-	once	CASSVAGNTIYF	TGTGCCAGCAGCGTAGCTGGAAACACCATATATTTT
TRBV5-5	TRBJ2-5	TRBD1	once	CASSLGGDRGILETQYF	TGTGCCAGCAGCTTGGGTGGCGACAGGGGAATTTTGGAGACCCAGTACTTC
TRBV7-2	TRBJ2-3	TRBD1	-	CASSPFRDRGSQRDTQYF	TGTGCCAGCAGCCCATTCCGGGACAGGGGATCTCAGAGAGATACGCAGTATTTT
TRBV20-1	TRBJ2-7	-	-	CSARSGYEQYF	TGCAGTGCTAGGTCGGGGTACGAGCAGTACTTC
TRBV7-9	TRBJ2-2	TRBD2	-	CASSFGLAGGTGELFF	TGTGCCAGCAGCTTCGGACTAGCGGGAGGCACCGGGGAGCTGTTTTTT
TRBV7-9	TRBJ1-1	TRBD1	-	CASSPWDSLNTEAFF	TGTGCCAGCAGCCCCTGGGACAGCTTGAACACTGAAGCTTTCTTT
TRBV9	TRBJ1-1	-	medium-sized	CASRKTGKEAFF	TGTGCCAGCAGGAAAACAGGGAAGGAAGCTTTCTTT
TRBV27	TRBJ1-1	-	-	CASRQIGGTEAFF	TGTGCCAGCAGGCAGATCGGGGGGACTGAAGCTTTCTTT
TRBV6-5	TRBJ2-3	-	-	CASLKNDYYTQYF	TGTGCCAGCCTAAAAAACGACTATTATACGCAGTATTTT
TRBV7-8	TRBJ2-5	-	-	CASRYKGRLQETQYF	TGTGCCAGCAGATATAAGGGACGGCTACAAGAGACCCAGTACTTC
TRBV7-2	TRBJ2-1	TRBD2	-	CASSAVAGGPGEQFF	TGTGCCAGCAGCGCCGTAGCGGGAGGGCCGGGTGAGCAGTTCTTC
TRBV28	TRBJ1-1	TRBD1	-	CASSLLQGAAEAFF	TGTGCCAGCAGTCTTCTACAGGGGGCGGCTGAAGCTTTCTTT
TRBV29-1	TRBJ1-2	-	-	CSVKRVGYGYTF	TGCAGCGTTAAGAGAGTAGGCTATGGCTACACCTTC
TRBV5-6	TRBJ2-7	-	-	CASSLGPWDSYEQYF	TGTGCCAGCAGCTTGGGCCCCTGGGACTCTTACGAGCAGTACTTC
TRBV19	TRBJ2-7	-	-	CASSIGAGNYEQYF	TGTGCCAGTAGTATCGGGGCAGGGAACTACGAGCAGTACTTC
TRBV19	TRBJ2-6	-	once	CASRPNSGANVLTF	TGTGCCAGTAGACCAAACTCTGGGGCCAACGTCCTGACTTTC
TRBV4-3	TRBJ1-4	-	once	CASSQRGGLNEKLFF	TGCGCCAGCAGCCAAAGGGGTGGCCTCAATGAAAAACTGTTTTTT
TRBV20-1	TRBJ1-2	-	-	CSASGTGDTYNYGYTF	TGCAGTGCTAGTGGGACGGGGGACACTTACAACTATGGCTACACCTTC
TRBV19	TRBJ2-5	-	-	CASSSRAPQTQYF	TGTGCCAGTAGTAGTAGGGCTCCACAGACCCAGTACTTC
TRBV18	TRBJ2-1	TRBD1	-	CASSPQGAYNEQFF	TGTGCCAGCTCACCACAGGGGGCGTACAATGAGCAGTTCTTC
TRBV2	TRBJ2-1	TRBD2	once	CASKISGLVYNEQFF	TGTGCCAGCAAGATAAGCGGACTAGTCTACAATGAGCAGTTCTTC
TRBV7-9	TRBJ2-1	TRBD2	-	CASSLPGLSYNEQFF	TGTGCCAGCAGCTTGCCGGGACTATCCTACAATGAGCAGTTCTTC
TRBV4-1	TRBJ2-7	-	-	CASSQDLPSYEQYF	TGCGCCAGCAGCCAAGATCTTCCGTCCTACGAGCAGTACTTC
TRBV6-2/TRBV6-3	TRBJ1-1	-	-	CASSYSGGEATEAFF	TGTGCCAGCAGTTACTCTGGAGGAGAGGCAACTGAAGCTTTCTTT
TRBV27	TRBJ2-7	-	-	CASSFISLPYEQYF	TGTGCCAGCAGTTTTATTAGCCTCCCCTACGAGCAGTACTTC
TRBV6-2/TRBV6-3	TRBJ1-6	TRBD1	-	CASSLYRDRGSPLHF	TGTGCCAGCAGCCTATACCGGGACAGGGGTTCACCCCTCCACTTT
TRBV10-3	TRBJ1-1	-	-	CAISYMPGRGNTEAFF	TGTGCCATCAGTTACATGCCGGGACGGGGGAACACTGAAGCTTTCTTT
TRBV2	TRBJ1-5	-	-	CASSVEGGSNQPQHF	TGTGCCAGCAGTGTAGAGGGTGGTAGCAATCAGCCCCAGCATTTT
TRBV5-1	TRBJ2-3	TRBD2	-	CASSSSLAGADTQYF	TGCGCCAGCAGCTCTTCTCTAGCGGGAGCAGATACGCAGTATTTT
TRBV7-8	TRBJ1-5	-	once	CASSLYTGIGQPQHF	TGTGCCAGCAGCTTATATACCGGGATTGGTCAGCCCCAGCATTTT
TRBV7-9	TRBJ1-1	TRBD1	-	CASSYRGEYTEAFF	TGTGCCAGCAGCTACAGGGGGGAGTACACTGAAGCTTTCTTT
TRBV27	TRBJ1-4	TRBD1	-	CASTDRGAGNEKLFF	TGTGCCAGCACCGACAGGGGGGCGGGAAATGAAAAACTGTTTTTT
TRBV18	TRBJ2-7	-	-	CASSTDSYEQYF	TGTGCCAGCTCAACTGACAGTTACGAGCAGTACTTC
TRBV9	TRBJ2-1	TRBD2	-	CASSVVATSDYNEQFF	TGTGCCAGCAGCGTAGTTGCGACTAGCGATTACAATGAGCAGTTCTTC
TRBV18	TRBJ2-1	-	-	CASSPGHFNNEQFF	TGTGCCAGCTCACCCGGTCACTTCAACAATGAGCAGTTCTTC
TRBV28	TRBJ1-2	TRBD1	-	CASSFPHRGGSGYTF	TGTGCCAGCAGTTTCCCCCACAGGGGTGGCTCTGGCTACACCTTC
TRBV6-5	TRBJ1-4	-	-	CASSPEGRGEKLFF	TGTGCCAGCAGCCCGGAGGGGCGCGGTGAAAAACTGTTTTTT
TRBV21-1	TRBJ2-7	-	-	CASSKVTSGRTYPYEQYF	TGTGCCAGCAGCAAAGTAACTAGCGGGAGGACCTACCCCTACGAGCAGTACTTC
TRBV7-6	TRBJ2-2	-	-	CASSLGDPPGTGELFF	TGTGCCAGCAGCTTAGGGGATCCCCCGGGGACCGGGGAGCTGTTTTTT
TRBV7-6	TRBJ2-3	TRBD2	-	CASSLTSGISDTQYF	TGTGCCAGCAGCTTGACTAGCGGGATATCAGATACGCAGTATTTT
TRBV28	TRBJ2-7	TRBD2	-	CASIATSGIPPYEQYF	TGTGCCAGCATCGCGACTAGCGGGATTCCCCCCTACGAGCAGTACTTC
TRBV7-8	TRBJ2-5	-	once	CASNHVGGELETQYF	TGTGCCAGCAACCACGTTGGGGGAGAATTAGAGACCCAGTACTTC
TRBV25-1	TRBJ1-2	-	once	CASSVQGTNYGYTF	TGTGCCAGCAGTGTACAGGGCACTAACTATGGCTACACCTTC
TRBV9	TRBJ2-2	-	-	CASSVYTGPPGELFF	TGTGCCAGCAGCGTATACACAGGGCCTCCCGGGGAGCTGTTTTTT
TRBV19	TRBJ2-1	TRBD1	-	CASSTGGTYNEQFF	TGTGCCAGTAGTACAGGGGGTACCTACAATGAGCAGTTCTTC
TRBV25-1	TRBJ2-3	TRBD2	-	CASSDHGLGSDTQYF	TGTGCCAGCAGTGACCACGGACTAGGGTCAGATACGCAGTATTTT
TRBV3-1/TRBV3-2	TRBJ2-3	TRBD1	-	CASSRQGDTDTQYF	TGTGCCAGCAGCCGACAGGGAGACACAGATACGCAGTATTTT
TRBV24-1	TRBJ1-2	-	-	CATSDSYGYTF	TGTGCCACCTCGGACAGCTATGGCTACACCTTC
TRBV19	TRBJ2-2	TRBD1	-	CASSIRGPGGELFF	TGTGCCAGTAGTATTAGGGGGCCGGGCGGGGAGCTGTTTTTT
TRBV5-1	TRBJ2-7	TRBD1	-	CASSLDQGATYEQYF	TGCGCCAGCAGCTTGGATCAGGGGGCCACCTACGAGCAGTACTTC
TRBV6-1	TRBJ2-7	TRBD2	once	CASSEELAGLYEQYF	TGTGCCAGCAGTGAAGAACTAGCGGGTCTGTACGAGCAGTACTTC
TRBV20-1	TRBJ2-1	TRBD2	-	CSASRTSPGGEQFF	TGCAGTGCAAGTAGGACTAGCCCGGGGGGAGAGCAGTTCTTC
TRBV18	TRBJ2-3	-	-	CASSPLDTPDTQYF	TGTGCCAGCTCACCACTCGACACGCCAGATACGCAGTATTTT
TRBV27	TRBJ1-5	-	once	CASSFGADQPQHF	TGTGCCAGCAGTTTCGGTGCAGATCAGCCCCAGCATTTT
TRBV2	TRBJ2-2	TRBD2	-	CASRGTSRTGELFF	TGTGCCAGCAGGGGGACTAGTCGCACCGGGGAGCTGTTTTTT